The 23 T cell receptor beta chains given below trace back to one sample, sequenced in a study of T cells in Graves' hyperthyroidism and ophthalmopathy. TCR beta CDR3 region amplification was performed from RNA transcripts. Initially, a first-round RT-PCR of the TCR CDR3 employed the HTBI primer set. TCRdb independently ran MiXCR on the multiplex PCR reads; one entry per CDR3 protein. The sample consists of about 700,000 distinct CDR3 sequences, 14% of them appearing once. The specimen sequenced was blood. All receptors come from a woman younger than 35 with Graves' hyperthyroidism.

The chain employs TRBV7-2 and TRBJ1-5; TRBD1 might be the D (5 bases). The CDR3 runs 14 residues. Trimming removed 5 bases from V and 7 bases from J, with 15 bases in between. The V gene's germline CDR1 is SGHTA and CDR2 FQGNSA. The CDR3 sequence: CASSNGAGTQPQHF. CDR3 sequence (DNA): TGTGCCAGCAGCAACGGAGCAGGGACGCAGCCCCAGCATTTT.

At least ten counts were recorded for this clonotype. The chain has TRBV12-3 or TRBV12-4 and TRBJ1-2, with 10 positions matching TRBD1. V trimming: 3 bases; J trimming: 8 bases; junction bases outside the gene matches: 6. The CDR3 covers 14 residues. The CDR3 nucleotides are TGTGCCAGCAGTTTTGGGACAGGGGTCGGCGGCTACACCTTC. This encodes CASSFGTGVGGYTF.

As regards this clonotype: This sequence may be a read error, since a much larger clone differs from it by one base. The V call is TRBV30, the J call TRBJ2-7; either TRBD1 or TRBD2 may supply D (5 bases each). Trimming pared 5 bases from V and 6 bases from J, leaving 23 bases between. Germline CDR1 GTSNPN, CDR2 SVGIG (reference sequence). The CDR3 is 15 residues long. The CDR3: CAWGLRALTGGEQYF. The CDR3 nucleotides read TGTGCCTGGGGCCTCAGGGCTTTGACTGGGGGCGAGCAGTACTTC.

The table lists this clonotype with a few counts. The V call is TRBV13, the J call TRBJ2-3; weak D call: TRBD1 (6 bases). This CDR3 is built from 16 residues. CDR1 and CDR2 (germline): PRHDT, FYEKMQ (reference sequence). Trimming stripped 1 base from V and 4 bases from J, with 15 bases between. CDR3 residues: CASSLVPRGSSDTQYF. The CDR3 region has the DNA TGTGCCAGCAGCTTAGTTCCGAGGGGGAGCTCAGATACGCAGTATTTT.

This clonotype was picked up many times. The CDR3 is CASSLLRGLRGNQPQHF. CDR3 DNA sequence: TGTGCCAGCAGTTTATTGAGGGGGCTAAGGGGAAATCAGCCCCAGCATTTT. This chain links TRBV12-3 or TRBV12-4 with TRBJ1-5; 7 bases map to TRBD1. This CDR3 contains 17 residues. With 2 bases clipped from V and 4 bases from J, the junction kept 11 bases outside the gene matches.

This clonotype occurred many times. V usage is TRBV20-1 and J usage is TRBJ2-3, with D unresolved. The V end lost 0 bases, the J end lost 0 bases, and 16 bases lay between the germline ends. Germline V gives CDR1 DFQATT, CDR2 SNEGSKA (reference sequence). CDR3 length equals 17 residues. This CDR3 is CSARDLLRSASTDTQYF. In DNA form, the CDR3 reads TGCAGTGCTAGAGATCTCCTGAGAAGCGCTAGCACAGATACGCAGTATTTT.

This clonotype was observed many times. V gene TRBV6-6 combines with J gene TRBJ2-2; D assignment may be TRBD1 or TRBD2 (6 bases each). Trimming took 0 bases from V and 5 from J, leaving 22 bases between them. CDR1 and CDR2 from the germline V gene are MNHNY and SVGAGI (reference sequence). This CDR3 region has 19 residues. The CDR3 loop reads CASSYSRAAGGRYTGELFF. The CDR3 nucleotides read TGTGCCAGCAGTTACTCGAGGGCAGCTGGGGGGCGGTATACCGGGGAGCTGTTTTTT.

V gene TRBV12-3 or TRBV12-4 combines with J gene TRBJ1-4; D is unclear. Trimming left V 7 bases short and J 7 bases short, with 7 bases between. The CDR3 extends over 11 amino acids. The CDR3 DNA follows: TGTGCCAGCACCTTCCGTGAAAAACTGTTTTTT. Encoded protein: CASTFREKLFF.

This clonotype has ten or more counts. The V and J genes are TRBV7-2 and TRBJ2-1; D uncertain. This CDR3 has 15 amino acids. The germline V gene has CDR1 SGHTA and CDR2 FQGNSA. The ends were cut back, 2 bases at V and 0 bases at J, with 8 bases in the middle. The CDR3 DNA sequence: TGTGCCAGCAGCTTATCGGATAGCTCCTACAATGAGCAGTTCTTC. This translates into CASSLSDSSYNEQFF.

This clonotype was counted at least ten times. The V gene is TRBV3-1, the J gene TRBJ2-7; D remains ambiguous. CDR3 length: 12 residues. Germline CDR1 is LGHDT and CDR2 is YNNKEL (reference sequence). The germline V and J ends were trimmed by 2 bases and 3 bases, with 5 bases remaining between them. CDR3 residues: CASSQINYEQYF. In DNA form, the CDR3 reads TGTGCCAGCAGCCAAATTAACTACGAGCAGTACTTC.

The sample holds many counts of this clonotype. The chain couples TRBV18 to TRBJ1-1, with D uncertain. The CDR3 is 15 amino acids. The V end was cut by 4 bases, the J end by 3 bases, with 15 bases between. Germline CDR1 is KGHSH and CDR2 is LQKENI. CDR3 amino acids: CASSLHPGGDTEAFF. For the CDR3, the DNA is TGTGCCAGCTCACTCCACCCTGGTGGGGACACTGAAGCTTTCTTT.

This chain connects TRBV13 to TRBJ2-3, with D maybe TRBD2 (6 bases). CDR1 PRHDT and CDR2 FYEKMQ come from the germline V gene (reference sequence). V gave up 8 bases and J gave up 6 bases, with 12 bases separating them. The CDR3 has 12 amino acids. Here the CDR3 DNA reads TGTGCCAGCTTGGGCGGGGCGGATACGCAGTATTTT. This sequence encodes CASLGGADTQYF.

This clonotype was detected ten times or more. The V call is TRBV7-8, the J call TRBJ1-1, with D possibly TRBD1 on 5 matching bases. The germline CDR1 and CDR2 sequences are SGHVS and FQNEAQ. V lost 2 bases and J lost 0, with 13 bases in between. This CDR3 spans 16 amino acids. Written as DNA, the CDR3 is TGTGCCAGCAGCTTACCCCCCGGGACGGTGAACACTGAAGCTTTCTTT. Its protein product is CASSLPPGTVNTEAFF.

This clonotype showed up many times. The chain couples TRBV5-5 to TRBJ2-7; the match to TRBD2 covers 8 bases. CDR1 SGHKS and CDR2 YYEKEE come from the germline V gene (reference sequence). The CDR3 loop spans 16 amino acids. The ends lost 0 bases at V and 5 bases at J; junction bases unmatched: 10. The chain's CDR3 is CASSLGLAGIPHEQYF. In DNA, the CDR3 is TGTGCCAGCAGCTTGGGCCTAGCGGGTATTCCTCACGAGCAGTACTTC.

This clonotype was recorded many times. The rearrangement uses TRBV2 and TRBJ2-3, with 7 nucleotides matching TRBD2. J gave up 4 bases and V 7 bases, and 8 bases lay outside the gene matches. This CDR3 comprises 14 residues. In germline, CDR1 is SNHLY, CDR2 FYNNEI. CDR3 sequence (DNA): TGTGCCAGCACAGACGGCGGGAGCGCAGATACGCAGTATTTT. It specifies CASTDGGSADTQYF. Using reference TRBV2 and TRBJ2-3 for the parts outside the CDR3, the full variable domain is EPEVTQTPSHQVTQMGQEVILRCVPISNHLYFYWYRQILGQKVEFLVSFYNNEISEKSEIFDDQFSVERPDGSNFTLKIRSTKLEDSAMYFCASTDGGSADTQYFGPGTRLTVL.

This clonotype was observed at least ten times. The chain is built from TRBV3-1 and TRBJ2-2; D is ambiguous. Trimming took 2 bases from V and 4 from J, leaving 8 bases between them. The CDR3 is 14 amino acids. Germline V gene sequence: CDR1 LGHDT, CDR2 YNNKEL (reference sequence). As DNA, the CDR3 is TGTGCCAGCAGCCAAACGCCTAGCACCGGGGAGCTGTTTTTT. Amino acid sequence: CASSQTPSTGELFF.

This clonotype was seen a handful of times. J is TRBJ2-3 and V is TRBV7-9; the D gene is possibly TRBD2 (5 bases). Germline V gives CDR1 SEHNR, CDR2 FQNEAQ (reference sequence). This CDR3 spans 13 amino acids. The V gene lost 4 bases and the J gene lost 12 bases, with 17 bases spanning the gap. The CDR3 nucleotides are TGTGCCAGCAGCTCCCTACCCGACTATTTACAGTATTTT. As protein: CASSSLPDYLQYF.

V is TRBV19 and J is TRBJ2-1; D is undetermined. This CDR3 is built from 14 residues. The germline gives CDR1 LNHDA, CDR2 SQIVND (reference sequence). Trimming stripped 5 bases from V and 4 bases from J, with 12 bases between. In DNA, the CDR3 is TGTGCCAGTAGTCACCTGACTGTGTACAATGAGCAGTTCTTC. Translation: CASSHLTVYNEQFF.

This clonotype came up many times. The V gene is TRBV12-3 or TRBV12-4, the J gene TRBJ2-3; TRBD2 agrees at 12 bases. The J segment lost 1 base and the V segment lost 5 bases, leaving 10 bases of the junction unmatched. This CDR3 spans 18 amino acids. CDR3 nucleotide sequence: TGTGCCAGCAGTCCCCTAGCGGGAGGGCGCGGAGGCACAGATACGCAGTATTTT. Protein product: CASSPLAGGRGGTDTQYF.

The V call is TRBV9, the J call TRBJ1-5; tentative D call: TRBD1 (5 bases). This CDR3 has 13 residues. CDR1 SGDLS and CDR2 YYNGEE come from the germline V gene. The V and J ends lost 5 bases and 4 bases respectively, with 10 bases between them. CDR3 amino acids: CASRKGKNQPQHF. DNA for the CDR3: TGTGCCAGCAGGAAGGGGAAAAATCAGCCCCAGCATTTT.

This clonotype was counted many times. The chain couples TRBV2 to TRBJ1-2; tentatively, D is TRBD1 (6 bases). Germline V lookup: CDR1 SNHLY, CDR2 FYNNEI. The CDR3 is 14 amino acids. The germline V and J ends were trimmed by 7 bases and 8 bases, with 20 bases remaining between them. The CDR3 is CASTLLGTTEGYTF. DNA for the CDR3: TGTGCCAGCACGCTATTAGGGACAACCGAAGGCTACACCTTC.

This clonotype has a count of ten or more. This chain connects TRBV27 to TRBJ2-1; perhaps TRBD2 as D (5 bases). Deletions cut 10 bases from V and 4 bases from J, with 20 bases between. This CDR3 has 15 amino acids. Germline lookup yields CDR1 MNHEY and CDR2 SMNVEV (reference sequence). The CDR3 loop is CAIKLLAYTYNEQFF. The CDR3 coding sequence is TGTGCCATCAAACTCTTAGCGTACACTTACAATGAGCAGTTCTTC.

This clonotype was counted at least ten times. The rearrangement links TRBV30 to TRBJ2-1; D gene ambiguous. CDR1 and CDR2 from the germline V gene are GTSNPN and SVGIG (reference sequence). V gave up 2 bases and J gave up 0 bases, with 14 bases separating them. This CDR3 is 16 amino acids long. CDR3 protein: CAWSPSEPSSYNEQFF. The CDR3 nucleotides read TGTGCCTGGAGTCCTTCGGAGCCGAGCTCCTACAATGAGCAGTTCTTC.